The present entry profiles one T cell receptor beta chain with its context. This clonotype has a count of ten or more. Its antigen target is currently unknown. Base qualities are missing; no much larger clone stands one base away. The entry originates in a study of T cells in Graves' hyperthyroidism and ophthalmopathy (dated by TCRdb to between 2018 and 2021). About the study as a whole: Peripheral blood samples were taken at initial diagnosis, before any treatment was given. Prospective prediction of ophthalmopathy was tested in an independent validation cohort of 18 to 20 hyperthyroidism patients and 15 to 17 patients who later progressed to ophthalmopathy. In addition, the study compared T-cell repertoires in thyroid tissue and in blood from roughly six Graves' hyperthyroidism patients. TCR V-J signatures able to tell the groups apart were searched for in a discovery cohort of 100 or so patients, of whom under 45 had Graves' ophthalmopathy and around 56 had stable Graves' hyperthyroidism. Following sampling, methimazole starting at 30 mg daily was given to hyperthyroidism patients, and high-dose intravenous methylprednisolone was given to ophthalmopathy patients. The paper describes TCR Vbeta CDR3 sequencing of about 140 peripheral blood samples, made up of approximately 40 ophthalmopathy patients, approximately 76 hyperthyroidism patients and about 17 progressor patients. The 100 or so discovery patients were divided at random into training and test sets in a 7:3 ratio.

Overall study results and their limits: In validation, the model predicted progression to ophthalmopathy with approximately 71% sensitivity and around 72% specificity, a median of approximately 6.7 months before onset. Ophthalmopathy was separated from stable hyperthyroidism by a 13 V-J signature model, with approximately 90% sensitivity and roughly 81% specificity obtained in cross-validation and 80%/75% obtained in testing. No statistical method was used to set the sample size in advance, and investigators knew the group allocation. Most expanded thyroid clonotypes (frequency above 0.001) were also detected in blood, a finding suggesting that blood repertoires may reflect thyroid immune responses.

At the junction V is shortened by 8 bases and J by 1 base; bases outside the gene matches: 6. The germline V gene yields MGHDK for CDR1 and SYGVNS for CDR2. The CDR3 holds 15 amino acids from the cysteine to the phenylalanine. Of the read, only the CDR3 DNA is kept; its 45 bases are in frame from base 1. The TCR beta CDR3 regions were amplified from RNA transcripts. A first-round RT-PCR of the TCR CDR3 used the HTBI primer set with the Qiagen OneStep RT-PCR kit. The libraries were constructed in a second round of multiplex PCR and then size-selected and purified. Paired-end sequencing of the libraries was performed with 100 bp reads on an Illumina HiSeq2000. For the original study's pipeline: SOAPnuke was used to process the raw data, removing reads that contained adapters or uncalled bases, had a mean Phred below 15, or lacked an exact match to the constant primer or identifier. COPE v1.2.5 was used to merge high-quality paired reads, and clonotypes were defined as unique nucleotide sequences. Clonotypes were aligned to IMGT TRBV, TRBD and TRBJ reference segments using MiTCR v1.1. Analysis was restricted to V-J combinations with a frequency above 0.0001, which covered 99.2% of repertoires. The TCS score was defined as F50 (clonal expansion) divided by E x V (chaos), with BLOSUM62-based TCRdist calculated between CDR3 peptides within each V-J. Welch's t-statistics and random forest reduced fewer than 600 V-J features to 13, which were used in a naive Bayes classifier (R e1071). The public reads were run again by TCRdb, first through fastp at Q25 and then through MiXCR, and only productive beta chains were kept. Records with the same CDR3 protein are collapsed into one entry carrying the most frequent genes and DNA. What appears here as the V and J calls and clone size reflects TCRdb's work, not the paper's. The sample table holds 480,000 or so distinct CDR3 sequences, of which 13% to 15% were seen once. The ten largest clones take up around 17% of the sample.

Stable Graves' hyperthyroidism was defined as the absence of progression to ophthalmopathy over 18 months of follow-up. Hyperthyroidism patients were aged 18 to 65 years and newly diagnosed, with disease duration of less than 2 months. Patients with uncontrolled infections, other autoimmune diseases, pregnancy or lactation were excluded. Clinical symptoms, serum thyroxine and TRAb, thyroid ultrasound, and orbital computed tomography formed the basis for the diagnoses. Ficoll-Paque density gradient centrifugation was used to isolate PBMCs from about 9.4 ml of fresh peripheral blood. Trizol reagent was used to extract total RNA, and RNA quality was then checked on an Agilent 2100 Bioanalyzer.

The rearranged segments are TRBV25-1 and TRBJ2-2; TRBD2 aligns with 8 central bases. The clonotype originates from a woman between 18 and 29 years old with Graves' hyperthyroidism. Sequencing was performed on blood. The CDR3 protein sequence reads: CASSWTSLNTGELFF. DNA sequence: TGTGCCAGCTCCTGGACTAGCCTGAACACCGGGGAGCTGTTTTTT.